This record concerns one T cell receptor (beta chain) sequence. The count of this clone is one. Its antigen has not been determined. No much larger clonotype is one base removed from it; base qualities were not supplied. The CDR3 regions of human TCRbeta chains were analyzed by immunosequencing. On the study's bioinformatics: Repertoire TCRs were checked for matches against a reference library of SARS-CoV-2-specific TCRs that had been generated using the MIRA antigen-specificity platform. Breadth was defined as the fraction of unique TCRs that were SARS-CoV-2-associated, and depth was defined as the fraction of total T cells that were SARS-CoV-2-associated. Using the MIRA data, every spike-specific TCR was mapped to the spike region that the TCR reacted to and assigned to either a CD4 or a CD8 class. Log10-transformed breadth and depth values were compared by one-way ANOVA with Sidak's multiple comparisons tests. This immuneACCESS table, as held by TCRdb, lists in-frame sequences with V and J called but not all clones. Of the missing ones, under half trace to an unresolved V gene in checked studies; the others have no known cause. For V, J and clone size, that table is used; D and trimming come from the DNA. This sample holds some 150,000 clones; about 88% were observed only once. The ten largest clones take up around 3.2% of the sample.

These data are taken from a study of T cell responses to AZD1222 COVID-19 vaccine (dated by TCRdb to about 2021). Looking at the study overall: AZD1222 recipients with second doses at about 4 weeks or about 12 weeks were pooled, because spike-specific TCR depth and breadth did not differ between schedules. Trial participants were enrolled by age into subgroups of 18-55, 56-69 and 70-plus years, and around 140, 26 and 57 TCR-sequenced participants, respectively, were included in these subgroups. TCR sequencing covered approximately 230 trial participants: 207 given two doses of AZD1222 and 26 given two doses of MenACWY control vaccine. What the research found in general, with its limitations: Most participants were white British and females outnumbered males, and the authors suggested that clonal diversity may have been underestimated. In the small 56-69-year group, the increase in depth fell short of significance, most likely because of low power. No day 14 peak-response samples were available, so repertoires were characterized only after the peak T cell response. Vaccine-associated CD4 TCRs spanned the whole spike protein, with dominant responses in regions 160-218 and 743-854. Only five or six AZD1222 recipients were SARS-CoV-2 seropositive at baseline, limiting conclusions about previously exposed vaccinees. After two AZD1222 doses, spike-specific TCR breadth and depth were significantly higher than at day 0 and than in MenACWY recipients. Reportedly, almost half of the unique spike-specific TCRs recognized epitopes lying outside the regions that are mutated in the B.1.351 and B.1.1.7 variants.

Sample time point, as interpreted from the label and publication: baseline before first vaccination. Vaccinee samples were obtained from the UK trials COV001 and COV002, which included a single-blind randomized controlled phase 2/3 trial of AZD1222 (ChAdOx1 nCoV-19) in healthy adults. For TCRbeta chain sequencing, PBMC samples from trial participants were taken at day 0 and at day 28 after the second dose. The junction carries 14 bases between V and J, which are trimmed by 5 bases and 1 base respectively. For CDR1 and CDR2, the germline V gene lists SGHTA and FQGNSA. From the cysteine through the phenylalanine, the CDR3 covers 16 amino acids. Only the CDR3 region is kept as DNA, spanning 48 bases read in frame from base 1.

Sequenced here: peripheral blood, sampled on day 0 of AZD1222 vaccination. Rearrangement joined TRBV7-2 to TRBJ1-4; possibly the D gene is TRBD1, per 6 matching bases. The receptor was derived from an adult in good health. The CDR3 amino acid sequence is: CASSQSGAGTNEKLFF. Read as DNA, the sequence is TGTGCCAGCAGCCAATCGGGGGCGGGAACTAATGAAAAACTGTTTTTT.